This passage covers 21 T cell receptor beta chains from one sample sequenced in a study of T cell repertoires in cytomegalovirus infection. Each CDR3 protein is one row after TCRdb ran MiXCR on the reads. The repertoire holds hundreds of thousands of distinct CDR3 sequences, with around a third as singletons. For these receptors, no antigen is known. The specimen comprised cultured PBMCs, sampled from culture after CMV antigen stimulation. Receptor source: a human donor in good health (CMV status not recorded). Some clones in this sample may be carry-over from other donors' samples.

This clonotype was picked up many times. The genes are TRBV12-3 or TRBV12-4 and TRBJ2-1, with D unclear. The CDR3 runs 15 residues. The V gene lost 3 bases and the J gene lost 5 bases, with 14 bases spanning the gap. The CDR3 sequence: CASSFWTNPDNEQFF. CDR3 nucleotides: TGTGCCAGCAGTTTTTGGACCAACCCAGACAATGAGCAGTTCTTC.

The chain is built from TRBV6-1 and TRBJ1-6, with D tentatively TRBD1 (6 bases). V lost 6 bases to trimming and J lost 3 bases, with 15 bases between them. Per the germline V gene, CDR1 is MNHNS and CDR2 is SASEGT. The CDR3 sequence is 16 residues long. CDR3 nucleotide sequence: TGTGCCAGCAGGGGGGGGCCGGGACACTATAATTCACCCCTCCACTTT. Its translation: CASRGGPGHYNSPLHF.

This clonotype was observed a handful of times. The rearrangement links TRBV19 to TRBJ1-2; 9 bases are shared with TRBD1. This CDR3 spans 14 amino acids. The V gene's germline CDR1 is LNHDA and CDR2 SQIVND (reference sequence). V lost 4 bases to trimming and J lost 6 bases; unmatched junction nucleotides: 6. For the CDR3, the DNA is TGTGCCAGTAGTACCCGGGACAGGGAGGATGGCTACACCTTC. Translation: CASSTRDREDGYTF. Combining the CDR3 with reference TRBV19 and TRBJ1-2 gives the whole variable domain DGGITQSPKYLFRKEGQNVTLSCEQNLNHDAMYWYRQDPGQGLRLIYYSQIVNDFQKGDIAEGYSVSREKKESFPLTVTSAQKNPTAFYLCASSTRDREDGYTFGSGTRLTVV.

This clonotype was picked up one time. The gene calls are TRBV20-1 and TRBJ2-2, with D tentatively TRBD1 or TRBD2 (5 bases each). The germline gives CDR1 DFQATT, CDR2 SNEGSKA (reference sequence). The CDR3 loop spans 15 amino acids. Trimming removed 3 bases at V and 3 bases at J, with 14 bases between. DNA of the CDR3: TGCAGTGCTAGTGACCACGGGACCGACACCGGGGAGCTGTTTTTT. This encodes CSASDHGTDTGELFF.

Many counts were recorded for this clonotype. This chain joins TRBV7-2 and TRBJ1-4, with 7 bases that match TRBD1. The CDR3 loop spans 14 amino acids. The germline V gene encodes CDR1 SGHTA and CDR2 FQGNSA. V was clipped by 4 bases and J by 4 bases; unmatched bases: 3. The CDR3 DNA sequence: TGTGCCAGCAGCTCAGACAGGGTTAATGAAAAACTGTTTTTT. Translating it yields CASSSDRVNEKLFF. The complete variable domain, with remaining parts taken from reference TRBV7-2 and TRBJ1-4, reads GAGVSQSPSNKVTEKGKDVELRCDPISGHTALYWYRQSLGQGLEFLIYFQGNSAPDKSGLPSDRFSAERTGGSVSTLTIQRTQQEDSAVYLCASSSDRVNEKLFFGSGTQLSVL.

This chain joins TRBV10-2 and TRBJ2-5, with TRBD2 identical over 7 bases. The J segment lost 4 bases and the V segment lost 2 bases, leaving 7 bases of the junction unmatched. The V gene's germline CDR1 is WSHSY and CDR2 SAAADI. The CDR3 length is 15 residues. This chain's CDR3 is CASSEPEAGRETQYF. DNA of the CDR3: TGCGCCAGCAGTGAGCCGGAAGCGGGGAGAGAGACCCAGTACTTC.

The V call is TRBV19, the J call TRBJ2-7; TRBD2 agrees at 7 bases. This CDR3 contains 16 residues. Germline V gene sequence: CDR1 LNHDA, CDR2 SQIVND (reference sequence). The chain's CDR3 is CANPWGGKDGGYEQYF. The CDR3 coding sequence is TGTGCTAACCCCTGGGGGGGTAAGGACGGGGGCTACGAGCAGTACTTC.

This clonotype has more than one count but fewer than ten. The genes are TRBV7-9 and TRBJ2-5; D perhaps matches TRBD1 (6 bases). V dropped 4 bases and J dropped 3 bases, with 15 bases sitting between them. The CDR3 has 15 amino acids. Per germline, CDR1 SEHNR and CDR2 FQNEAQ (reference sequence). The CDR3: CASSSDRLGKETQYF. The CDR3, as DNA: TGTGCCAGCAGCTCCGACAGGTTGGGTAAAGAGACCCAGTACTTC.

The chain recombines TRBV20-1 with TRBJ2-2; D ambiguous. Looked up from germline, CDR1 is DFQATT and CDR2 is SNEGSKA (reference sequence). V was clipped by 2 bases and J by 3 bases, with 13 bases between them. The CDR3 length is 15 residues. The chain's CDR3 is CSARHRGLDTGELFF. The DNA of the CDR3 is TGCAGTGCTAGACACCGTGGGTTGGACACCGGGGAGCTGTTTTTT.

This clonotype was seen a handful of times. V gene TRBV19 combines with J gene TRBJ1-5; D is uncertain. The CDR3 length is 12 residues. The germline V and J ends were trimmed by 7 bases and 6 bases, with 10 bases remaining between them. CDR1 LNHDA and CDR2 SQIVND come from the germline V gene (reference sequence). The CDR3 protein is CASNILSQPQHF. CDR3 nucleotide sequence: TGTGCCAGTAACATACTATCTCAGCCCCAGCATTTT.

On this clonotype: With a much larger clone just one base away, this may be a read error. CDR3 sequence (DNA): TGTGCCAGCTGCTTAGCCCCAGAAAACATTCAGTACTTC. Translation gives CASCLAPENIQYF. The chain uses TRBV7-2 and TRBJ2-4; D uncertain. CDR3 length: 13 residues. The germline CDR1 and CDR2 sequences are SGHTA and FQGNSA.

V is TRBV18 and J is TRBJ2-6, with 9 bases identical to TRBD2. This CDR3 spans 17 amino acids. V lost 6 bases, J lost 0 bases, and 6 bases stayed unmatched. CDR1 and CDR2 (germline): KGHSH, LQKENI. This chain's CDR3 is CASSLAGPFSGANVLTF. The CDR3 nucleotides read TGTGCCAGCTCCCTAGCGGGGCCGTTCTCTGGGGCCAACGTCCTGACTTTC.

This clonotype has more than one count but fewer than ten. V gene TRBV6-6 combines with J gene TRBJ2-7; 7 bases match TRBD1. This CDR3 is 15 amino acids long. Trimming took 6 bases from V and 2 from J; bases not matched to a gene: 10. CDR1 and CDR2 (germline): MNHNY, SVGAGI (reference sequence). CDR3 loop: CASSLPGTAPYEQYF. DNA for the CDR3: TGTGCCAGCAGCCTCCCGGGGACAGCTCCCTACGAGCAGTACTTC.

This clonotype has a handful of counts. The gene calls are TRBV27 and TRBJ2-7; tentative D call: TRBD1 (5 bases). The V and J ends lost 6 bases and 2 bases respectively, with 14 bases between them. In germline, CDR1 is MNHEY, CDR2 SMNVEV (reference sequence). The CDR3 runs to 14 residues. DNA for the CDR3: TGTGCCAGCAGCACCGTGGACACGCCCTACGAGCAGTACTTC. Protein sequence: CASSTVDTPYEQYF.

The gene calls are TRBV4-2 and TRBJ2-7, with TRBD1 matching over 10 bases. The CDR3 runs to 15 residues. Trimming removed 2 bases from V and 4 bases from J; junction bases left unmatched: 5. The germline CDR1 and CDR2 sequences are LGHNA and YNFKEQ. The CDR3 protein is CASSQTGTGAYEQYF. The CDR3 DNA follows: TGTGCCAGCAGCCAAACTGGGACAGGGGCGTACGAGCAGTACTTC.

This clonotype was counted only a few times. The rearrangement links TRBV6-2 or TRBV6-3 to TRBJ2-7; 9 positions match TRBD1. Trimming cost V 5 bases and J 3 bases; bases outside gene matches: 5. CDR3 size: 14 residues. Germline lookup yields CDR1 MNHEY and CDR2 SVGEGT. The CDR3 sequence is CASSGTGTIYEQYF. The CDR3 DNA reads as TGTGCCAGCAGTGGGACAGGGACGATCTACGAGCAGTACTTC.

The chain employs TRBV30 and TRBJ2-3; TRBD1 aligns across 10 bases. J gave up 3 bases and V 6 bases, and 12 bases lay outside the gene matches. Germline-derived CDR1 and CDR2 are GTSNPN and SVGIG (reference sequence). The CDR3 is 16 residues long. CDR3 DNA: TGTGCCTGTGACAGGGGGCGACCTATAGGGACAGATACGCAGTATTTT. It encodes CACDRGRPIGTDTQYF.

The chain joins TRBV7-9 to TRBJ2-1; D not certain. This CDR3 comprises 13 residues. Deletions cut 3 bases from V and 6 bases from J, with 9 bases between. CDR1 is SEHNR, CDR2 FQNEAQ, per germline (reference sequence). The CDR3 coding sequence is TGTGCCAGCAGCTTGGTGGACGGCAATGAGCAGTTCTTC. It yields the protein CASSLVDGNEQFF.

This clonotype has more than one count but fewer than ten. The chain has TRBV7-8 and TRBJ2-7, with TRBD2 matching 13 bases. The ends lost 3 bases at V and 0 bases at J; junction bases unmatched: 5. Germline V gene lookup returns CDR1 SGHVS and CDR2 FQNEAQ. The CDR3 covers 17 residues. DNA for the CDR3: TGTGCCAGCAGCTTGGGACTAGCGGGGTCTTTCTCCTACGAGCAGTACTTC. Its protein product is CASSLGLAGSFSYEQYF.

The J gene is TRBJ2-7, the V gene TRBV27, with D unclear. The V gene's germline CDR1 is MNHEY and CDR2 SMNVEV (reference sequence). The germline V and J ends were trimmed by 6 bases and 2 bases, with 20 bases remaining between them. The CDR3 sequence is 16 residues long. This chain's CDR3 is CASRGMSAPKTYEQYF. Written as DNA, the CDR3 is TGTGCCAGCAGAGGGATGTCGGCACCCAAGACCTACGAGCAGTACTTC.

The CDR3 loop is CASIDVTGEQFF. The CDR3 DNA follows: TGTGCCAGCATCGACGTCACCGGTGAGCAGTTCTTC. This chain uses TRBV7-2 with TRBJ2-1; no reliable D call. The CDR3 contains 12 residues. V shed 7 bases and J shed 9 bases, with 13 bases lying between them. CDR1 and CDR2 from the germline V gene are SGHTA and FQGNSA. The variable domain in full, completed from reference TRBV7-2 and TRBJ2-1, reads GAGVSQSPSNKVTEKGKDVELRCDPISGHTALYWYRQSLGQGLEFLIYFQGNSAPDKSGLPSDRFSAERTGGSVSTLTIQRTQQEDSAVYLCASIDVTGEQFFGPGTRLTVL.